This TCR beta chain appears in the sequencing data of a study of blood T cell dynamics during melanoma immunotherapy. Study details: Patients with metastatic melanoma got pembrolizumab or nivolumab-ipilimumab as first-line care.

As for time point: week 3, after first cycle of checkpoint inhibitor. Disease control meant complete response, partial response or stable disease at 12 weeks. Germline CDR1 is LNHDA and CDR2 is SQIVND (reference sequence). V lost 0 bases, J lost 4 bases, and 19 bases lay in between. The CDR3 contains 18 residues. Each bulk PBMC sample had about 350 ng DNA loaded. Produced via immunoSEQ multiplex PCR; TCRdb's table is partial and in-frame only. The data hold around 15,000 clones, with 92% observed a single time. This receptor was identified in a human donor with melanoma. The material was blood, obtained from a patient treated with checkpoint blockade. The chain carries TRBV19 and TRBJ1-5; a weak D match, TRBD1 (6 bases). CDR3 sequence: CASSIDKGGTLLNQPQHF. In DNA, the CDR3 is TGTGCCAGTAGTATAGATAAAGGAGGGACACTCTTAAATCAGCCCCAGCATTTT.